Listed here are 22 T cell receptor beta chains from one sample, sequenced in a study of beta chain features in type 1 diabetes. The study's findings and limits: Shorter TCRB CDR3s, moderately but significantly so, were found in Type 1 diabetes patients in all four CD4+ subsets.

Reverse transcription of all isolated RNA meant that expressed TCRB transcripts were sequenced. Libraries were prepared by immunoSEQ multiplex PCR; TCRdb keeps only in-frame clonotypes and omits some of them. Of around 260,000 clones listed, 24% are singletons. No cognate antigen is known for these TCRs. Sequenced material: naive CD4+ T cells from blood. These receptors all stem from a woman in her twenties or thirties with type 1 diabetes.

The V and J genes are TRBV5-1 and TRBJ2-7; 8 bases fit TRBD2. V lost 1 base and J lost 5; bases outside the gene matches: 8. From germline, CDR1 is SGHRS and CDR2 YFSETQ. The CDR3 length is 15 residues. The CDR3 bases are TGCGCCAGCAGCTTGCCGACCGGGACTAGTAACGAGCAGTACTTC. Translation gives CASSLPTGTSNEQYF. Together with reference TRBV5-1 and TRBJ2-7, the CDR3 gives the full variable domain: KAGVTQTPRYLIKTRGQQVTLSCSPISGHRSVSWYQQTPGQGLQFLFEYFSETQRNKGNFPGRFSGRQFSNSRSEMNVSTLELGDSALYLCASSLPTGTSNEQYFGPGTRLTVT.

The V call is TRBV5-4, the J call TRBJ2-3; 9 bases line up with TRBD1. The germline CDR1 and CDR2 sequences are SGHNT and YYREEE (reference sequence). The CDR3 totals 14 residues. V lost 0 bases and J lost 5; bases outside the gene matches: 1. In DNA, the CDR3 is TGTGCCAGCAGCTTGGGACAGGGGGTAGATACGCAGTATTTT. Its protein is CASSLGQGVDTQYF.

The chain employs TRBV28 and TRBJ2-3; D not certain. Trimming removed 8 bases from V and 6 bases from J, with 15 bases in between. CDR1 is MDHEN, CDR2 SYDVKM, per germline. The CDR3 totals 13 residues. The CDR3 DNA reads TGTGCCAGCGTGCCCCCAACTTCGGATACGCAGTATTTT. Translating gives CASVPPTSDTQYF. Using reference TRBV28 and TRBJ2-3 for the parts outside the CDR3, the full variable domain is DVKVTQSSRYLVKRTGEKVFLECVQDMDHENMFWYRQDPGLGLRLIYFSYDVKMKEKGDIPEGYSVSREKKERFSLILESASTNQTSMYLCASVPPTSDTQYFGPGTRLTVL.

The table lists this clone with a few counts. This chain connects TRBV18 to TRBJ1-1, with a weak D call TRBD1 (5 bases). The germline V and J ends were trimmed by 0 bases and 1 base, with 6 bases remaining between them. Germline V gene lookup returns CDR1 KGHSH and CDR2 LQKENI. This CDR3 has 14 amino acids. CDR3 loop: CASSPPGGNTEAFF. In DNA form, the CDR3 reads TGTGCCAGCTCACCACCCGGGGGGAACACTGAAGCTTTCTTT.

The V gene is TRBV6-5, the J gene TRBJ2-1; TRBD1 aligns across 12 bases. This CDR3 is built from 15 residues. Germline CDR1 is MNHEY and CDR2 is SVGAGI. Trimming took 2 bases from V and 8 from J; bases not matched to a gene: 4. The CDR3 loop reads CASSYGGQGADEQFF. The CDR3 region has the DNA TGTGCCAGCAGTTACGGGGGACAGGGGGCCGATGAGCAGTTCTTC.

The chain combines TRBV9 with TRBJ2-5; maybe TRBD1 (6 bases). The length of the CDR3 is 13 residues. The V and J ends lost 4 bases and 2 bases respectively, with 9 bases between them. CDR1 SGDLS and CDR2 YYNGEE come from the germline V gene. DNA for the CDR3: TGTGCCAGCAGCCGGACAGAACAAGAGACCCAGTACTTC. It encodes CASSRTEQETQYF.

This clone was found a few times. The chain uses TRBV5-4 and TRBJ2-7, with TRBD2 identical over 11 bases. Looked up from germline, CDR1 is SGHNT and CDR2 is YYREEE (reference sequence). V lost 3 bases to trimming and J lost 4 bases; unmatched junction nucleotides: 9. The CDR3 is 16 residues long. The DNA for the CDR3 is TGTGCCAGCAGCTACGAATCGGCTAGCGGGAGGTACGAGCAGTACTTC. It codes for CASSYESASGRYEQYF.

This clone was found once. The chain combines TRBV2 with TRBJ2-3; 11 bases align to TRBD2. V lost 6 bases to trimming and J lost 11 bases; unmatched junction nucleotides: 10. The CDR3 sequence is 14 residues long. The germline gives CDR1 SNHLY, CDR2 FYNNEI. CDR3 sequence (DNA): TGTGCCAGCAGGGGGACTAGCGGCTCTGTTGAGCAGTATTTT. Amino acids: CASRGTSGSVEQYF.

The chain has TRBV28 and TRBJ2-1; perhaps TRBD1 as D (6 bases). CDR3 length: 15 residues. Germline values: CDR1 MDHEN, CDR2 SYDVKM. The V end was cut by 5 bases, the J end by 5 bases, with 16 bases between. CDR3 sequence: CASSPPPTGDNEQFF. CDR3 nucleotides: TGTGCCAGCAGTCCACCCCCGACAGGAGACAATGAGCAGTTCTTC.

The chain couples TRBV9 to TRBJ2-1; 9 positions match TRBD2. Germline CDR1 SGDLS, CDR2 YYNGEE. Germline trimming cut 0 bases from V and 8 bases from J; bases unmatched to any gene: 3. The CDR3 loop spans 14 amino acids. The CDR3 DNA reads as TGTGCCAGCAGCGTAGAGGGACTAGCAGATGAGCAGTTCTTC. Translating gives CASSVEGLADEQFF.

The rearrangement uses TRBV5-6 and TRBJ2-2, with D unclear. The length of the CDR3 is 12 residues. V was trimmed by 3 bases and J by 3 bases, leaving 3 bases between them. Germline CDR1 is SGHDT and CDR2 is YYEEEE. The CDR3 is CASSSYTGELFF. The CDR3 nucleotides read TGTGCCAGCAGCTCATACACCGGGGAGCTGTTTTTT.

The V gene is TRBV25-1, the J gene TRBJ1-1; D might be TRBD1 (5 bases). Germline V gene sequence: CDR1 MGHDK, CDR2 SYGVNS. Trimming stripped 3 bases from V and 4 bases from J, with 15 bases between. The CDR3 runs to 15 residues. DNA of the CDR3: TGTGCCAGCAGTGATATGGGACGGGGGGTCACTGAAGCTTTCTTT. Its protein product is CASSDMGRGVTEAFF.

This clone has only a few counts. CDR3 sequence reads: CASSLSGTGAMQPQHF. CDR3 sequence (DNA): TGTGCCAGCAGTTTATCGGGGACAGGGGCAATGCAGCCCCAGCATTTT. The rearrangement uses TRBV27 and TRBJ1-5; 10 bases align to TRBD1. V shed 0 bases and J 7 bases; nucleotides not matched to a gene: 6. Looked up from germline, CDR1 is MNHEY and CDR2 is SMNVEV (reference sequence). CDR3 length equals 16 residues.

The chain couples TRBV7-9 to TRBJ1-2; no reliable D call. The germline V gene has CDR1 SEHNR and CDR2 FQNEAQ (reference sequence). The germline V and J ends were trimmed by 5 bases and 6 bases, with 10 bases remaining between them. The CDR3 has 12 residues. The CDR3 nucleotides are TGTGCCAGCAGCCCCTACCAAGATGGCTACACCTTC. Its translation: CASSPYQDGYTF.

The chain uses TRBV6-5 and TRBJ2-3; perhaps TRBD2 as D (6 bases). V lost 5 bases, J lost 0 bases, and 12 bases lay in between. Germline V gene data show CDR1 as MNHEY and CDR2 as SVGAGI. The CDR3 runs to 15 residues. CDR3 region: CASSRGGYSTDTQYF. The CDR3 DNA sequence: TGTGCCAGCAGTAGGGGAGGCTATAGCACAGATACGCAGTATTTT.

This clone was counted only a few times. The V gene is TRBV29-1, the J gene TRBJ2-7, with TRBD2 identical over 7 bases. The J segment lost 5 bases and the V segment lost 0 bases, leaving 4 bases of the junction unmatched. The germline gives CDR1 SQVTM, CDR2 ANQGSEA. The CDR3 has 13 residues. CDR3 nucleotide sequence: TGCAGCGTTGAAGATGGGAGGGAGGACGAGCAGTACTTC. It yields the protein CSVEDGREDEQYF.

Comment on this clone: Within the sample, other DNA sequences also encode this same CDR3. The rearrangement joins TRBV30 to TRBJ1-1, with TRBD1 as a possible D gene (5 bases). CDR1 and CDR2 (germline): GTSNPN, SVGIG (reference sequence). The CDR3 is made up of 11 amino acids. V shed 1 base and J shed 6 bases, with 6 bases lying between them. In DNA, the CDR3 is TGTGCCTGGAGTGGGGGCTCTGAAGCTTTCTTT. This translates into CAWSGGSEAFF.

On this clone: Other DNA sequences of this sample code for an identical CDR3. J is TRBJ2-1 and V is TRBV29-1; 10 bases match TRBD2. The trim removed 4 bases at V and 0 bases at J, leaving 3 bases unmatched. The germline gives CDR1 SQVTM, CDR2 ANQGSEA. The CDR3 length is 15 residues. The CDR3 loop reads CSVGTSGSSYNEQFF. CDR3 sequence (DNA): TGCAGCGTTGGGACTAGCGGTAGCTCCTACAATGAGCAGTTCTTC.

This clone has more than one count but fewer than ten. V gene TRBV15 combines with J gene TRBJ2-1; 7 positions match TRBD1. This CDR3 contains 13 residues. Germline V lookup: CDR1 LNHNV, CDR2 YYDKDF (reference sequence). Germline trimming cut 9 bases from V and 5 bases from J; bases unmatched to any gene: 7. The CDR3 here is CATRTGQNNEQFF. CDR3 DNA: TGTGCCACGCGAACGGGACAGAACAATGAGCAGTTCTTC. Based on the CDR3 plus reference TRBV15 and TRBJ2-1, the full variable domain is DAMVIQNPRYQVTQFGKPVTLSCSQTLNHNVMYWYQQKSSQAPKLLFHYYDKDFNNEADTPDNFQSRRPNTSFCFLDIRSPGLGDTAMYLCATRTGQNNEQFFGPGTRLTVL.

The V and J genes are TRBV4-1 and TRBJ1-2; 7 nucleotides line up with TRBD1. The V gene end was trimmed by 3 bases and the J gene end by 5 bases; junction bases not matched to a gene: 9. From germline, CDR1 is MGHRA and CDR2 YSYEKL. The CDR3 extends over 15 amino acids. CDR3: CASSHPPTGLYGYTF. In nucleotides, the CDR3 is TGCGCCAGCAGCCATCCTCCGACAGGGTTATATGGCTACACCTTC.

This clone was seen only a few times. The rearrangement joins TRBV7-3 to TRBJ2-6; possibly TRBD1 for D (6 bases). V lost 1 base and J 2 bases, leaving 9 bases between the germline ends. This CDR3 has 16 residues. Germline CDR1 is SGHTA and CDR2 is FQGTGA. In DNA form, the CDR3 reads TGTGCCAGCAGCTTAAAACAGGGCGCTGGGGCCAACGTCCTGACTTTC. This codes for CASSLKQGAGANVLTF.

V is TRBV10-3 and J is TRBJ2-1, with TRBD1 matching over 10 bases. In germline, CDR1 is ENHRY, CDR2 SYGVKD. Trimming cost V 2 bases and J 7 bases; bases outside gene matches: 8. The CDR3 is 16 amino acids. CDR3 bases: TGTGCCATCAGTGAGAGTCCCGGACAGGGGGTAAATGAGCAGTTCTTC. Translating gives CAISESPGQGVNEQFF.